The clone carrying this T cell receptor beta chain is medium-sized within its sample. Its specificity is not known. The data were produced by immunoSEQ multiplex PCR, yet TCRdb's version contains in-frame clones alone and is incomplete. The sample carries more than 55,000 clones, around 81% recorded once. This sample is drawn from a study of OX40 agonist ivuxolimab in advanced cancers. Study background: The drug used for patients, ivuxolimab, was an agonistic anti-OX40 (CD134) antibody. Ivuxolimab doses were 0.01, 0.1, 0.3, 1.5, 3 or 10 mg/kg every 2 weeks. Broader study findings: Doses of 0.1 to 3.0 mg/kg were accompanied by clonal expansion of CD4+ and CD8+ blood T cells by week 6.

CDR3 length: 14 residues. V shed 2 bases and J 2 bases; nucleotides not matched to a gene: 3. Germline lookup yields CDR1 MNHEY and CDR2 SVGAGI. This receptor was taken from an adult with an advanced solid tumor such as melanoma, head and neck, liver or kidney cancer. The material was CD4+ or CD8+ T cells sorted from blood, obtained in a trial of the OX40 agonist ivuxolimab. The rearrangement joins TRBV6-5 to TRBJ2-7; 7 bases line up with TRBD1. This CDR3 is CASSYGTGAYEQYF. The CDR3 coding sequence is TGTGCCAGCAGTTACGGCACAGGGGCCTACGAGCAGTACTTC.